Sequencing of this T cell receptor (beta chain) was carried out in a study of Ad26.COV2.S vaccination and SARS-CoV-2 variants. The CDR3 sequence is 14 residues long. V dropped 3 bases and J dropped 3 bases, with 11 bases sitting between them. Germline-derived CDR1 and CDR2 are MGHRA and YSYEKL. Treatment in this sample: some 20 received Ad26.COV2.S at low or high dose, single or two shots; several received placebo; per-sample allocation not given. Sampling occurred on day 63 after the first vaccine or placebo injection. Some clones are missing from TCRdb's copy, which holds only in-frame ones; the method was immunoSEQ multiplex PCR. The sample lists around 400,000 clones, approximately 83% seen once, with approximately 7.8% in the top ten.

This TCR derives from a person aged 18-60 years who received the Ad26.COV2.S COVID-19 vaccine or a placebo. The chain employs TRBV4-1 and TRBJ2-5; D could derive from TRBD1 or TRBD2 (5 bases each). This sample comprised peripheral blood, obtained in a trial of Ad26.COV2.S vaccine versus placebo. The CDR3 loop reads CASSQGTGKETQYF. The CDR3 coding sequence is TGCGCCAGCAGCCAGGGGACGGGAAAAGAGACCCAGTACTTC.